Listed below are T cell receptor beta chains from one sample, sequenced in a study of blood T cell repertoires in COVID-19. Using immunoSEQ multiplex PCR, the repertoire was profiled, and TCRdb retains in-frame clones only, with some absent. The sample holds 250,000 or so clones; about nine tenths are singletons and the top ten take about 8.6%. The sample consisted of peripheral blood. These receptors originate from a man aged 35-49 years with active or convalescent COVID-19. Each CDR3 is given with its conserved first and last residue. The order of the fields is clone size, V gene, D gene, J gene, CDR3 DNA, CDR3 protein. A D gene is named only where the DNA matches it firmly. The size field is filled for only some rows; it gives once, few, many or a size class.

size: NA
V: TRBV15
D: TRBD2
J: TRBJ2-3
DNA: TGTGCCACCAGCAGAGAGACCGGACTAGGGACAGATACGCAGTATTTT
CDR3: CATSRETGLGTDTQYF

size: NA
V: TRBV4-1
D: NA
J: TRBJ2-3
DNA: TGCGCCAGCAGCCAGTCTTACATTGGGGGGGCAATCACAGATACGCAGTATTTT
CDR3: CASSQSYIGGAITDTQYF

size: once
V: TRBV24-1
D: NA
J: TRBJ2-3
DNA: TGTGCCACCAGTGATTTTGGGCAGGGGTACACAGATACGCAGTATTTT
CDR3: CATSDFGQGYTDTQYF

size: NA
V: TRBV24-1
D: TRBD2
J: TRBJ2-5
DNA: TGTGCCACCAGTGACCCGGGGAGGGGCTTGGAGACCCAGTACTTC
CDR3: CATSDPGRGLETQYF

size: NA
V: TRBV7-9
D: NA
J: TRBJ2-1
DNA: TGTGCCAGCAGCTTAGACAGGGCCTGGAATGAGCAGTTCTTC
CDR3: CASSLDRAWNEQFF

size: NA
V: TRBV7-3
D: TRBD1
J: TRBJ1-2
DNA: TGTGCCAGCAGCCCCGATGGGGACAGTGGCTACACCTTC
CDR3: CASSPDGDSGYTF

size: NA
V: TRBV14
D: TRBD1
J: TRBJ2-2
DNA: TGTGCCAGCAGCCAAGGGGACAGCTCCACCGGGGAGCTGTTTTTT
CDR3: CASSQGDSSTGELFF

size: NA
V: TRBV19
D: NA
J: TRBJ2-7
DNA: TGTGCCAGTAGTCGAGTCAGGGGAATAGGCTCCTACGAGCAGTACTTC
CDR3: CASSRVRGIGSYEQYF

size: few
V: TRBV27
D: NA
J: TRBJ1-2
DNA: TGTGCCAGCAGTTTATCTTTTACAGTGCCCTATGGCTACACCTTC
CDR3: CASSLSFTVPYGYTF

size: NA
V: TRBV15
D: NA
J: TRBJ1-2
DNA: TGTGCCACCAGCAGACCCGGGGAGGGGGAAGCTCCTTATGGCTACACCTTC
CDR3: CATSRPGEGEAPYGYTF

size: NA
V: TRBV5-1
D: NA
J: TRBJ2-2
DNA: TGCGCCAGCAGCCCGGGTGCTAACACCGGGGAGCTGTTTTTT
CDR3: CASSPGANTGELFF

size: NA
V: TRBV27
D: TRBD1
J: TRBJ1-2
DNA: TGTGCCAGCGGGTCCTCAGGGGGCAGTTATGGCTACACCTTC
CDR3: CASGSSGGSYGYTF

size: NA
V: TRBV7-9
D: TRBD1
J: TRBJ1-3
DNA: TGTGCCAGCAGCCTAGACAGGGGCGGAAACACCATATATTTT
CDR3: CASSLDRGGNTIYF

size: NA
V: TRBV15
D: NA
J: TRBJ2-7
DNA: TGTGCCACCAGCAGAGTCTCAGGGCGAACCTACGAGCAGTACTTC
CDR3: CATSRVSGRTYEQYF